A selection of T cell receptor beta chains follows, all from one sample in a study of CD8+ T cells in alopecia areata. This table comes from immunoSEQ multiplex PCR, and its TCRdb copy is limited to in-frame clones, with some not included. The sample includes some 150,000 clones, 67% seen only once; the top ten take around 10%. The sequencing used CD8+ T cells sorted from blood, collected at week 0. These receptors were taken from a human donor with alopecia areata. The CDR3 runs from the conserved cysteine through the conserved F or W. D genes are given only for firm matches. Clone size, where shown, is once, few, many, or a class for clones that have expanded.

TRBD1,TRBV4-1,TRBJ2-1,few,TGCGCCAGCAGCCAAGGGACAGGGGCTGAGCAGTTCTTC,CASSQGTGAEQFF
-,TRBV4-1,TRBJ2-4,few,TGCGCCAGCAGCCAAGGGGGAAAAATTAAGGGAAACATTCAGTACTTC,CASSQGGKIKGNIQYF
TRBD1,TRBV19,TRBJ1-2,-,TGTGCCAGTAGTCTTCGCCCGGACAGGGTTTCCTATGGCTACACCTTC,CASSLRPDRVSYGYTF
-,TRBV9,TRBJ1-1,-,TGTGCCAGCAAGGGCACTGAAGCTTTCTTT,CASKGTEAFF
-,TRBV4-2,TRBJ2-3,-,TGTGCCAGCAGCCAAGATCTGAGGAGATACACAGATACGCAGTATTTT,CASSQDLRRYTDTQYF
-,TRBV2,TRBJ2-1,-,TGTGCCAGCAGTGAAAGGGGCAGCTACAATGAGCAGTTCTTC,CASSERGSYNEQFF
-,TRBV9,TRBJ2-2,-,TGTGCCAGCAGCGAAATGACAGGGAACACCGGGGAGCTGTTTTTT,CASSEMTGNTGELFF
-,TRBV9,TRBJ2-5,-,TGTGCCAGCAGCGTAGCGGGGCCGGGACTCAAAGAGACCCAGTACTTC,CASSVAGPGLKETQYF
-,TRBV5-6,TRBJ1-1,-,TGTGCCAGCAGCTTGGGGCGGACTGAAGCTTTCTTT,CASSLGRTEAFF
TRBD1,TRBV9,TRBJ1-2,once,TGTGCCAGCAGCGTACGGGACAGCGTTAACTATGGCTACACCTTC,CASSVRDSVNYGYTF
-,TRBV15,TRBJ2-1,-,TGTGCCTCCACCGGCGAGGGAAATGAGCAGTTCTTC,CASTGEGNEQFF
-,TRBV6-5,TRBJ1-1,few,TGTGCCAGCAGTATCAGGGAAGTGAACACTGAAGCTTTCTTT,CASSIREVNTEAFF
-,TRBV4-1,TRBJ1-1,-,TGCGCCAGCAGCCCCCCCAGGCTCGGCGACACTGAAGCTTTCTTT,CASSPPRLGDTEAFF
-,TRBV30,TRBJ2-7,once,TGTGCCTGGGCGACAGGAGTGGGGTTGAGCGAGCAGTACTTC,CAWATGVGLSEQYF
-,TRBV27,TRBJ2-1,-,TGTGCCAGCAGCCCTGGTGCCGGGACTTCCTACAATGAGCAGTTCTTC,CASSPGAGTSYNEQFF
-,TRBV4-1,TRBJ2-3,-,TGCGCCAGCAGCCATGAGTATGGGGAATCCACAGATACGCAGTATTTT,CASSHEYGESTDTQYF
-,TRBV4-1,TRBJ1-1,-,TGCGCCAGCAGCCAAGGAGGACAGCTGAACACTGAAGCTTTCTTT,CASSQGGQLNTEAFF
-,TRBV9,TRBJ2-5,-,TGTGCCAGCAGCCCAAGGGGGTCAAGCCAAGAGACCCAGTACTTC,CASSPRGSSQETQYF
TRBD1,TRBV29-1,TRBJ1-1,-,TGCAGCGCCCTGGGGACAGGGGGCACTGAAGCTTTCTTT,CSALGTGGTEAFF
-,TRBV7-9,TRBJ1-2,-,TGTGCCAGCAGCCGGGGGACGGTCTATGGCTACACCTTC,CASSRGTVYGYTF
-,TRBV5-1,TRBJ1-2,-,TGCGCCAGCAGCTTGGAGCCTGGGACTAACTATGGCTACACCTTC,CASSLEPGTNYGYTF
-,TRBV7-6,TRBJ1-1,-,TGTGCCAGCAGCTTAGAGGGGGAGCTGAACACTGAAGCTTTCTTT,CASSLEGELNTEAFF
-,TRBV19,TRBJ2-7,few,TGTGCCAGTAGTATAGCAGTAGGTTTGGAGCAGTACTTC,CASSIAVGLEQYF
-,TRBV2,TRBJ2-3,-,TGTGCCAGCAGTGAGGCTACCTATAGCACAGATACGCAGTATTTT,CASSEATYSTDTQYF
-,TRBV9,TRBJ1-1,-,TGTGCCAGCAGCGTAGAGGCAGCGATGAACACTGAAGCTTTCTTT,CASSVEAAMNTEAFF
-,TRBV11-2,TRBJ2-7,few,TGTGCCAGCAGCGCCCTAGGGGGACGCTACGAGCAGTACTTC,CASSALGGRYEQYF
-,TRBV27,TRBJ2-1,few,TGTGCCAGCAGTTTGAGCAGAAACAATGAGCAGTTCTTC,CASSLSRNNEQFF
-,TRBV7-6,TRBJ2-2,-,TGTGCCACCACATTGCGGCTCGTGAACTACGGGGAGCTGTTTTTT,CATTLRLVNYGELFF
-,TRBV5-6,TRBJ2-1,-,TGTGCCAGCAGCTACACACCCGATGAGCAGTTCTTC,CASSYTPDEQFF
TRBD2,TRBV30,TRBJ2-1,-,TGTGCCTGGAGTCTTCTAGCGGGTCAGGGGCAGTTCTTC,CAWSLLAGQGQFF
-,TRBV6-5,TRBJ1-1,-,TGTGCCAGCCGTCCTGGGGGGCACACTGAAGCTTTCTTT,CASRPGGHTEAFF
-,TRBV5-1,TRBJ2-1,-,TGCGCCAGCAGCTTGGTGCCGGGTGAGCAGTTCTTC,CASSLVPGEQFF
TRBD2,TRBV27,TRBJ2-5,-,TGTGCCAGCAGTTTCTTGGCGGGGGATTGGGAGACCCAGTACTTC,CASSFLAGDWETQYF
TRBD1,TRBV5-1,TRBJ2-2,few,TGCGCCAGCAGCTCGACAGGGGCCCTATTCATTAACACCGGGGAGCTGTTTTTT,CASSSTGALFINTGELFF
TRBD1,TRBV12-5,TRBJ2-7,-,TGTGCTAGTGGTTTGGTAACCCGGGACCTCAGGGGGGAGCAGTACTTC,CASGLVTRDLRGEQYF